The rows below give T cell receptor beta chains drawn from one sample of a study of blood T cells in healthy people across ages. TCRdb recomputed calls from the 5' RACE reads with MiXCR, one row per CDR3 protein. The top ten clones hold about 6.3% of a sample with about 1.4 million distinct CDR3 sequences, around 59% of them seen once. The sequencing input was blood. All receptors come from a man younger than 35 in good health. The CDR3 runs from the conserved cysteine through the conserved F or W. D genes are given only for firm matches. A row's size may be missing; if present it is once, few, many or a size class.

length	D	J	V	size	DNA	CDR3
12	-	TRBJ2-7	TRBV29-1	few	TGCAGCGCAGAGACAGGTCGGGACGAGCAGTACTTC	CSAETGRDEQYF
15	TRBD1	TRBJ2-7	TRBV7-9	-	TGTGCCAGCAGCTTAGCGGACAGGGGGCCCTACGAGCAGTACTTC	CASSLADRGPYEQYF
14	-	TRBJ2-5	TRBV2	-	TGTGCCAGCAGTGAACTAATTGAGGGTGAGACCCAGTACTTC	CASSELIEGETQYF
16	TRBD1	TRBJ2-7	TRBV27	-	TGTGCCAGCAGTTTAGGGACAGGGGGCAATTCCTACGAGCAGTACTTC	CASSLGTGGNSYEQYF
15	TRBD2	TRBJ2-1	TRBV4-1	-	TGCGCCAGCAGCCAATTCGGAGGGAGGGCCTATGAGCAGTTCTTC	CASSQFGGRAYEQFF
14	-	TRBJ1-5	TRBV28	few	TGTGCCAGCAGCTTATTGGGACGGGATCAGCCCCAGCATTTT	CASSLLGRDQPQHF
14	TRBD1	TRBJ2-7	TRBV6-2/TRBV6-3	-	TGTGCCAGCGGTCAGACAGGGGAGTACGGCGAGCAGTACTTC	CASGQTGEYGEQYF
14	-	TRBJ2-1	TRBV27	-	TGTGCCAGCAGTTTATTGGGGGTCGGGAATGAGCAGTTCTTC	CASSLLGVGNEQFF
15	-	TRBJ2-5	TRBV4-1	once	TGCACCAGCAGCCAACTGAGACTGACTCAAGAGACCCAGTACTTC	CTSSQLRLTQETQYF
15	-	TRBJ2-5	TRBV20-1	-	TGCAGTGCTAGAGATTCCGCCGAGGCAGCGGAGACCCAGTACTTC	CSARDSAEAAETQYF